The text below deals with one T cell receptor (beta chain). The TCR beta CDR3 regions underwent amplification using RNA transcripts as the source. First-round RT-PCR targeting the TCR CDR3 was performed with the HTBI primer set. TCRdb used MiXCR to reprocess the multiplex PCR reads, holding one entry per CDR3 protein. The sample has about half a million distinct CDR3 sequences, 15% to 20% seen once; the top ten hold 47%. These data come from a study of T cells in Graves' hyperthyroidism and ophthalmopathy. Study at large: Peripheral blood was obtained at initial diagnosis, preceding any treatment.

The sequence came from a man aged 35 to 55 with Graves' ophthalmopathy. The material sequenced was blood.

CDR3: CASSPRGPAPSTDTQYF. CDR3 sequence (DNA): TGTGCCAGCTCACCACGTGGGCCGGCCCCTAGCACAGATACGCAGTATTTT. This chain joins TRBV18 and TRBJ2-3; D is unresolved. Between the trimmed V and J ends, which lost 1 base and 0 bases, there was a span of 14 bases. The CDR3 contains 17 residues. CDR1 is KGHSH, CDR2 LQKENI, per germline.